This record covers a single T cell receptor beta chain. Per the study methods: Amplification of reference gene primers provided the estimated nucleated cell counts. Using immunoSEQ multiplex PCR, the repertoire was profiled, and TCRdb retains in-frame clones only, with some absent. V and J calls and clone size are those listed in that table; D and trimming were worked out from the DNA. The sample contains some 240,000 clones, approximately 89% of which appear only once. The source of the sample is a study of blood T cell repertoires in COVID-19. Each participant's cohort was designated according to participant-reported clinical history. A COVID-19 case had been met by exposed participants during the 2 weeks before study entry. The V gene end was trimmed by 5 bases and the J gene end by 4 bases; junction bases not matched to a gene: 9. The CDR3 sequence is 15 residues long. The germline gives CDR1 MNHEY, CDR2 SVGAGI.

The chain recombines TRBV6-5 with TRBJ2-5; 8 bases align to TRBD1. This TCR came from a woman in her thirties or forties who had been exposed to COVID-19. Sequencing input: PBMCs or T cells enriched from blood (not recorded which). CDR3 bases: TGTGCCAGCAGTCTGGTAGGGACAGGTCGAGAGACCCAGTACTTC. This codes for CASSLVGTGRETQYF.